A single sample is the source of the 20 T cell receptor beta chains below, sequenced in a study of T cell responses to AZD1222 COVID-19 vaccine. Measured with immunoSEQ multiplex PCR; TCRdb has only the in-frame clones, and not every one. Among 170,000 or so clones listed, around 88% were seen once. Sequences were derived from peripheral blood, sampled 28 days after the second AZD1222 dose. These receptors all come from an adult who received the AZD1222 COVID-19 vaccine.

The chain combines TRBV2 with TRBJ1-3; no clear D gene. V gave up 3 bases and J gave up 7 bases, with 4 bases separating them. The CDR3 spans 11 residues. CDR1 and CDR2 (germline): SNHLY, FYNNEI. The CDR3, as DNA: TGTGCCAGCAGTGATTTCAACACCATATATTTT. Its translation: CASSDFNTIYF.

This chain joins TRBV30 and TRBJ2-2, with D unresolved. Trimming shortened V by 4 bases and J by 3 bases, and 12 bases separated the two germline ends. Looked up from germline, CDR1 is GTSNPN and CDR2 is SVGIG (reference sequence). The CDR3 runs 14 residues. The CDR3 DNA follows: TGTGCCTGGACTCTGAGGCCAGACACCGGGGAGCTGTTTTTT. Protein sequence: CAWTLRPDTGELFF.

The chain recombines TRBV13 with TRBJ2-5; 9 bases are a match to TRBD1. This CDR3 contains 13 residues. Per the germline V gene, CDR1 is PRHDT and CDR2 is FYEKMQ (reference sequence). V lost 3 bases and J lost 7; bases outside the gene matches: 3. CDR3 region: CASSLGQGWTQYF. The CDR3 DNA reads TGTGCCAGCAGCTTGGGACAGGGATGGACCCAGTACTTC. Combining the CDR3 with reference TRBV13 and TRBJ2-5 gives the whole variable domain AAGVIQSPRHLIKEKRETATLKCYPIPRHDTVYWYQQGPGQDPQFLISFYEKMQSDKGSIPDRFSAQQFSDYHSELNMSSLELGDSALYFCASSLGQGWTQYFGPGTRLLVL.

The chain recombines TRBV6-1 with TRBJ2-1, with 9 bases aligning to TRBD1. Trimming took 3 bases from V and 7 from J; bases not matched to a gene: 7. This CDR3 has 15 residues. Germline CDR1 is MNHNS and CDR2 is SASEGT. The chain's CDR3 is CASSELGQGGNEQFF. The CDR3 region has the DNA TGTGCCAGCAGTGAGTTGGGACAGGGAGGTAATGAGCAGTTCTTC.

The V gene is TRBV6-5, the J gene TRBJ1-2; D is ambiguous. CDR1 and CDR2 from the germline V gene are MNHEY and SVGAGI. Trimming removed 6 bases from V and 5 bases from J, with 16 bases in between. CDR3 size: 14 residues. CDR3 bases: TGTGCCAGCAGCCGTTTGAACAGCCCGTATGGCTACACCTTC. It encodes CASSRLNSPYGYTF.

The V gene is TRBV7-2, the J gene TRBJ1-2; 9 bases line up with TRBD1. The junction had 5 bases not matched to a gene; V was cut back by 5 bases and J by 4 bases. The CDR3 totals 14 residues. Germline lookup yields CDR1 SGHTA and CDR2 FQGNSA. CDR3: CASSITGGGYGYTF. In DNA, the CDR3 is TGTGCCAGCAGCATCACAGGGGGCGGCTATGGCTACACCTTC.

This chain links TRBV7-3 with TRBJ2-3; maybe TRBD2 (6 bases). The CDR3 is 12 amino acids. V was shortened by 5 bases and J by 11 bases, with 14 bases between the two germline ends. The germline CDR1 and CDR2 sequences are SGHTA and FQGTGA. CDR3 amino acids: CASSGDFSWQYF. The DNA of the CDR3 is TGTGCCAGCAGCGGGGACTTCTCGTGGCAGTATTTT.

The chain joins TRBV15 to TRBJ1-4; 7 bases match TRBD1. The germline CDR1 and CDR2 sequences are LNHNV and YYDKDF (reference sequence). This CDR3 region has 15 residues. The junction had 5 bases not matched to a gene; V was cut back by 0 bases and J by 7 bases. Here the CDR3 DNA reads TGTGCCACCAGCAGAGATCAGCGACAGGGTGAAAAACTGTTTTTT. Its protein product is CATSRDQRQGEKLFF.

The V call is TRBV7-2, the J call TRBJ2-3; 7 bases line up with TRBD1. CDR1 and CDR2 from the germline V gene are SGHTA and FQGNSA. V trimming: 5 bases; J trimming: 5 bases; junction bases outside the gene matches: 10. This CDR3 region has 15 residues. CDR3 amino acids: CASSGRQGPLDTQYF. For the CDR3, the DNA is TGTGCCAGCAGCGGTAGACAGGGCCCTCTAGATACGCAGTATTTT.

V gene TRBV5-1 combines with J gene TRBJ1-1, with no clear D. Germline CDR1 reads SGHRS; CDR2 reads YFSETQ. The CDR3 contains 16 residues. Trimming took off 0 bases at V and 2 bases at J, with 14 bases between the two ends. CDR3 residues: CASSLGRKPVNTEAFF. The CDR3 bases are TGCGCCAGCAGCTTGGGACGAAAACCGGTCAACACTGAAGCTTTCTTT.

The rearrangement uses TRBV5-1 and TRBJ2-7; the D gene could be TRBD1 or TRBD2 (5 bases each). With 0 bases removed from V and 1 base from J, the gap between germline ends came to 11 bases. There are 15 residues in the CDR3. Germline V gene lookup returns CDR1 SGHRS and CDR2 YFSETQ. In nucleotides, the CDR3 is TGCGCCAGCAGCTTGGAGGGGACGTCTTCCTACGAGCAGTACTTC. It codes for CASSLEGTSSYEQYF.

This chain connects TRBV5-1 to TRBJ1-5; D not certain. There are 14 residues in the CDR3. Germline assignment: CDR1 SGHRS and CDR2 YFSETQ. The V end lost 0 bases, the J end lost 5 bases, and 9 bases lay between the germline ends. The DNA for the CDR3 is TGCGCCAGCAGCTTGGAACCCGTGGATCAGCCCCAGCATTTT. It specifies CASSLEPVDQPQHF.

CDR3 protein: CASSFSGLGSEQYF. The DNA for the CDR3 is TGTGCCAGCAGCTTTTCGGGACTAGGAAGCGAGCAGTACTTC. The chain combines TRBV7-9 with TRBJ2-7; 8 positions agree with TRBD2. V lost 3 bases and J lost 6; bases outside the gene matches: 7. The CDR3 runs 14 residues. Germline V gives CDR1 SEHNR, CDR2 FQNEAQ (reference sequence).

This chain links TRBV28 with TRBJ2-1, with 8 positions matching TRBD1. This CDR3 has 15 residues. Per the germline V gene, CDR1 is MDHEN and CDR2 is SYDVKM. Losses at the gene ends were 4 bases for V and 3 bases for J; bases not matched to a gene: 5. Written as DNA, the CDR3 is TGTGCCAGCAGTTCCCAGGGGACAGGCTACAATGAGCAGTTCTTC. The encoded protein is CASSSQGTGYNEQFF.

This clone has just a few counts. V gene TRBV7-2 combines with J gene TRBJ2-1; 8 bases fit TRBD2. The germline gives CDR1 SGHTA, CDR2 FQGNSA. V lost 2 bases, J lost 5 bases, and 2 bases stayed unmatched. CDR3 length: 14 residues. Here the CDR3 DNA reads TGTGCCAGCAGCTTATTGCGGGGGGACAATGAGCAGTTCTTC. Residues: CASSLLRGDNEQFF.

CDR3 DNA sequence: TGCGCCAGCAGCTTGGGGCTGGGGGACAGCTATAATTCACCCCTCCACTTT. Translation: CASSLGLGDSYNSPLHF. The gene calls are TRBV5-1 and TRBJ1-6; 7 bases agree with TRBD1. The CDR3 runs 17 residues. The V and J ends lost 0 bases and 3 bases, in that order; junction bases with no gene match: 6. Germline V gene lookup returns CDR1 SGHRS and CDR2 YFSETQ.

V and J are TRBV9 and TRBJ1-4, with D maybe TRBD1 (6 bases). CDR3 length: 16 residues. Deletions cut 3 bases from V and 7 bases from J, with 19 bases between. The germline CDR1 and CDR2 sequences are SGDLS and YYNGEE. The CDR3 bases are TGTGCCAGCAGCGAGGGGAGGGGGAGGTTCAGTGAAAAACTGTTTTTT. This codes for CASSEGRGRFSEKLFF.

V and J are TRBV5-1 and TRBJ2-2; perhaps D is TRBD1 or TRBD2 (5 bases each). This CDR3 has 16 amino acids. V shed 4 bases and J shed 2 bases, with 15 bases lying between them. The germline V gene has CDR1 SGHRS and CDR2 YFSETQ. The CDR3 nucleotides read TGCGCCAGCAGCCCCAGTGGGGGTTTAAACACCGGGGAGCTGTTTTTT. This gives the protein CASSPSGGLNTGELFF.

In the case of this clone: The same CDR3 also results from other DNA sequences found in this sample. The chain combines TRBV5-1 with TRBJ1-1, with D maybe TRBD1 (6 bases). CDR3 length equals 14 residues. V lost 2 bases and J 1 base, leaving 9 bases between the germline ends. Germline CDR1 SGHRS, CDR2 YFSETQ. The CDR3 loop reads CASSLRTANTEAFF. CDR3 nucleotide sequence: TGCGCCAGCAGCTTACGGACAGCGAACACTGAAGCTTTCTTT.

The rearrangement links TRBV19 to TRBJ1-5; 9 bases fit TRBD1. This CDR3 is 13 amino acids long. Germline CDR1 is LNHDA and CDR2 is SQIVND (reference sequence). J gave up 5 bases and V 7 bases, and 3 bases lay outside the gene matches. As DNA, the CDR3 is TGTGCCAGTACCGGACAGGGGTATCAGCCCCAGCATTTT. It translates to CASTGQGYQPQHF.